This entry lists 20 T cell receptor beta chains sequenced from one sample in a study of blood T cell repertoires in COVID-19. Assay: immunoSEQ multiplex PCR; the TCRdb copy retains only in-frame clones and omits some. The sample records 300,000 to 350,000 clones, 87% being singletons. The material sequenced was peripheral blood. The receptors shown here come from a young man with active or convalescent COVID-19.

This rearrangement joins TRBV2 to TRBJ2-7; D call uncertain. The CDR3 is made up of 14 amino acids. The V end was cut by 3 bases, the J end by 9 bases, with 18 bases between. CDR1 SNHLY and CDR2 FYNNEI come from the germline V gene. CDR3 bases: TGTGCCAGCAGTGAGAATCCGGGTGGGTTAGGGCAGTACTTC. It codes for CASSENPGGLGQYF.

J is TRBJ1-5 and V is TRBV19; 8 bases fit TRBD1. After removal of 4 bases from V and 5 bases from J, the junction contained 10 bases not matched to a gene. The CDR3 covers 16 residues. Germline V gene lookup returns CDR1 LNHDA and CDR2 SQIVND (reference sequence). The CDR3 region is CASSSDRGQWDQPQHF. CDR3 DNA sequence: TGTGCCAGTAGTAGCGACAGGGGACAGTGGGATCAGCCCCAGCATTTT.

The rearrangement uses TRBV12-3 or TRBV12-4 and TRBJ2-7, with D unresolved. V shed 4 bases and J shed 6 bases, with 10 bases lying between them. The CDR3 consists of 12 residues. The CDR3 DNA reads as TGTGCCAGCAGTTACGAATCCGGCGAGCAGTACTTC. Its protein is CASSYESGEQYF.

The rearrangement uses TRBV5-1 and TRBJ1-5; D gene ambiguous. Germline V gene sequence: CDR1 SGHRS, CDR2 YFSETQ. The CDR3 runs to 13 residues. The V and J ends lost 1 base and 5 bases respectively, with 7 bases between them. The CDR3 region has the DNA TGCGCCAGCAGCTTGCTCCCAGATCAGCCCCAGCATTTT. This sequence encodes CASSLLPDQPQHF.

The chain couples TRBV7-3 to TRBJ2-5; 7 bases agree with TRBD2. The germline V gene encodes CDR1 SGHTA and CDR2 FQGTGA. Trimming removed 3 bases from V and 5 bases from J; junction bases left unmatched: 9. The CDR3 loop spans 15 amino acids. Here the CDR3 DNA reads TGTGCCAGCAGCTTTGGGGGAGGGCCTCGGGAGACCCAGTACTTC. Translating gives CASSFGGGPRETQYF.

This clone was detected only once. The chain uses TRBV19 and TRBJ2-1; perhaps TRBD2 as D (5 bases). The germline V gene has CDR1 LNHDA and CDR2 SQIVND (reference sequence). This CDR3 has 16 amino acids. The ends were cut back, 1 base at V and 7 bases at J, with 17 bases in the middle. CDR3 DNA: TGTGCCAGTAGTATAGTGGGCCGGGGAGAGATGAATGAGCAGTTCTTC. It codes for CASSIVGRGEMNEQFF.

The chain uses TRBV2 and TRBJ2-2; 8 bases line up with TRBD1. Germline V CDR1 and CDR2: SNHLY, FYNNEI. CDR3 length: 17 residues. V shed 6 bases, J shed 4 bases, and the junction held 13 bases outside the gene matches. The DNA for the CDR3 is TGTGCCAGCAGCGGACAGGGCACCCGCTCGGGCACCGGGGAGCTGTTTTTT. Encoded protein: CASSGQGTRSGTGELFF.

Only a few counts were recorded for this clone. V is TRBV7-9 and J is TRBJ2-7, with D perhaps matching TRBD2 (5 bases). Germline V lookup: CDR1 SEHNR, CDR2 FQNEAQ (reference sequence). The CDR3 totals 16 residues. Between the trimmed V and J ends, which lost 1 base and 0 bases, there was a span of 13 bases. The DNA of the CDR3 is TGTGCCAGCAGCTTAGACGAGGGAGAGAGCTCCTACGAGCAGTACTTC. Translation gives CASSLDEGESSYEQYF.

V usage is TRBV5-1 and J usage is TRBJ2-2; D not resolved. The CDR3 contains 13 residues. The V end lost 2 bases, the J end lost 6 bases, and 8 bases lay between the germline ends. Germline values: CDR1 SGHRS, CDR2 YFSETQ. The chain's CDR3 is CASSLPVSGELFF. The CDR3 DNA reads as TGCGCCAGCAGCTTACCAGTTTCCGGGGAGCTGTTTTTT.

This chain joins TRBV7-6 and TRBJ1-2, with a possible D match to TRBD1 (6 bases). Between the trimmed V and J ends, which lost 1 base and 10 bases, there was a span of 19 bases. The CDR3 contains 15 residues. In germline, CDR1 is SGHVS, CDR2 FNYEAQ. CDR3 nucleotide sequence: TGTGCCAGCAGCTTAGGGGTAGGACAGACGGATGACTACACCTTC. Its protein is CASSLGVGQTDDYTF.

This sequence joins TRBV6-4 and TRBJ2-2, with TRBD2 as a possible D gene (7 bases). The CDR3 length is 15 residues. V was clipped by 3 bases and J by 4 bases, with 12 bases between them. Germline assignment: CDR1 MRHNA and CDR2 SNTAGT. The CDR3 coding sequence is TGTGCCAGCAGTGAATCGGGGGGCGGCACCGGGGAGCTGTTTTTT. Its protein is CASSESGGGTGELFF.

This chain links TRBV19 with TRBJ1-1; weak D call: TRBD1 (6 bases). The CDR3 has 16 residues. Deletions cut 1 base from V and 0 bases from J, with 12 bases between. CDR1 and CDR2 (germline): LNHDA, SQIVND (reference sequence). CDR3 sequence: CASSIGGPYMNTEAFF. In DNA, the CDR3 is TGTGCCAGTAGTATAGGGGGGCCCTATATGAACACTGAAGCTTTCTTT.

This chain joins TRBV2 and TRBJ1-1; TRBD1 agrees at 8 bases. This CDR3 is 15 amino acids long. CDR1 and CDR2 (germline): SNHLY, FYNNEI. V was pared by 8 bases and J by 11 bases, with 19 bases of the junction left unmatched. Here the CDR3 DNA reads TGTGCCAGCTCAGAACCTGGACAGGGTTTGCTACGGGCTTTCTTT. This translates into CASSEPGQGLLRAFF. The entire variable domain, with the rest obtained from reference TRBV2 and TRBJ1-1, is as follows: EPEVTQTPSHQVTQMGQEVILRCVPISNHLYFYWYRQILGQKVEFLVSFYNNEISEKSEIFDDQFSVERPDGSNFTLKIRSTKLEDSAMYFCASSEPGQGLLRAFFGQGTRLTVV.

The rearrangement uses TRBV6-5 and TRBJ1-2, with unresolved D. The CDR3 consists of 15 residues. Per germline, CDR1 MNHEY and CDR2 SVGAGI. Deletions cut 0 bases from V and 7 bases from J, with 15 bases between. The chain's CDR3 is CASSYSNWPPRGYTF. CDR3 in DNA: TGTGCCAGCAGTTACTCGAATTGGCCTCCCCGTGGCTACACCTTC.

The chain combines TRBV28 with TRBJ1-5, with 7 bases identical to TRBD1. The CDR3 totals 16 residues. The V gene's germline CDR1 is MDHEN and CDR2 SYDVKM. The ends lost 7 bases at V and 7 bases at J; junction bases unmatched: 16. The DNA for the CDR3 is TGTGCCAGCAAATCACGGGGACAGAACTTGCCCCAGCCCCAGCATTTT. This sequence encodes CASKSRGQNLPQPQHF.

J is TRBJ2-7 and V is TRBV13; maybe TRBD1 (6 bases). This CDR3 is 14 amino acids long. The V gene lost 4 bases and the J gene lost 3 bases, with 13 bases spanning the gap. Germline loops: CDR1 PRHDT, CDR2 FYEKMQ (reference sequence). The CDR3, as DNA: TGTGCCAGCAGCTCCAGGGGCCGCCACTACGAGCAGTACTTC. It is translated as CASSSRGRHYEQYF.

This clone was counted between two and nine times. This chain links TRBV5-1 with TRBJ2-5; no clear D gene. Germline CDR1 reads SGHRS; CDR2 reads YFSETQ. The CDR3 consists of 13 residues. V was clipped by 3 bases and J by 3 bases, with 9 bases between them. The CDR3 loop reads CASSSWSKETQYF. The CDR3, as DNA: TGCGCCAGCAGCTCTTGGAGCAAAGAGACCCAGTACTTC.

This chain uses TRBV3-1 (or the pseudogene TRBV3-2) with TRBJ2-1; 15 nucleotides agree with TRBD2. Trimming cost V 1 base and J 9 bases; bases outside gene matches: 1. Per germline, CDR1 LGHDT and CDR2 YNNKEL (reference sequence). The CDR3 sequence is 15 residues long. CDR3 DNA sequence: TGTGCCAGCAGCCAAGGGACTAGCGGGAGGGTTGAGCAGTTCTTC. This gives the protein CASSQGTSGRVEQFF.

The V and J genes are TRBV3-1 (or the pseudogene TRBV3-2) and TRBJ1-2; possible D gene TRBD1, 6 bases. The CDR3 consists of 15 residues. The V and J ends lost 4 bases and 6 bases respectively, with 18 bases between them. Germline V gene lookup returns CDR1 LGHDT and CDR2 YNNKEL (reference sequence). The CDR3, as DNA: TGTGCCAGCAGCCGCCCCCTAGGACAGCTCAATGGCTACACCTTC. As protein: CASSRPLGQLNGYTF.

The J gene is TRBJ2-7, the V gene TRBV7-2; D remains ambiguous. With 5 bases removed from V and 7 bases from J, the gap between germline ends came to 15 bases. There are 13 residues in the CDR3. The germline V gene has CDR1 SGHTA and CDR2 FQGNSA. The CDR3 sequence is CASSPVSRREQYF. DNA of the CDR3: TGTGCCAGCAGCCCGGTCTCTAGGAGAGAGCAGTACTTC.